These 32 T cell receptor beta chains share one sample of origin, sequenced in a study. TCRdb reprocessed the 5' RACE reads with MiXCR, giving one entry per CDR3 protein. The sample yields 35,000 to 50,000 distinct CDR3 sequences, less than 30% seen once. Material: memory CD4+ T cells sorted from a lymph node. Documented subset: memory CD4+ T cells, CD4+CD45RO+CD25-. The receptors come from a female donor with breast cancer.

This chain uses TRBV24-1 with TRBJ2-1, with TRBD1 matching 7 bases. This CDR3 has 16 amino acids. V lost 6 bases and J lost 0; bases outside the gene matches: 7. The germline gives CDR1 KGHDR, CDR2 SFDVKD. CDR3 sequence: CATSRDSPTSYNEQFF. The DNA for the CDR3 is TGTGCCACCAGTCGGGACAGTCCTACCTCCTACAATGAGCAGTTCTTC.

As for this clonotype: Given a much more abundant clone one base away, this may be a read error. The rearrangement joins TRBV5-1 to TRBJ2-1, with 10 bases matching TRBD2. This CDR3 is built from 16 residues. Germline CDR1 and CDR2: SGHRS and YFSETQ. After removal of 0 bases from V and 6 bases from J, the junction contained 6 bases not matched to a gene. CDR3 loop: CASSLAGASGGNEQFF. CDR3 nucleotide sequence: TGCGCCAGCAGCTTGGCCGGGGCTAGCGGGGGCAATGAGCAGTTCTTC. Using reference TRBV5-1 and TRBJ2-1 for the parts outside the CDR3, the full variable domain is KAGVTQTPRYLIKTRGQQVTLSCSPISGHRSVSWYQQTPGQGLQFLFEYFSETQRNKGNFPGRFSGRQFSNSRSEMNVSTLELGDSALYLCASSLAGASGGNEQFFGPGTRLTVL.

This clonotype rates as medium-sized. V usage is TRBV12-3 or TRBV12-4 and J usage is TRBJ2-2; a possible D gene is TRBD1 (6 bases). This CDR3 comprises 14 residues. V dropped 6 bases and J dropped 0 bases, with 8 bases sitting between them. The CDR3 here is CASRDSPNTGELFF. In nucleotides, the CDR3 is TGTGCCAGCAGGGACAGTCCGAACACCGGGGAGCTGTTTTTT.

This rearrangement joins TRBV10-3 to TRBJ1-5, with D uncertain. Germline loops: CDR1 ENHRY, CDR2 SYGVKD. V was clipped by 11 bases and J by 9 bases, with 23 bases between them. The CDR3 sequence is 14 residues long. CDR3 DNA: TGTGCCGCTGGGGATGGGAGTCATGATCGGCCCCAGCATTTT. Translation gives CAAGDGSHDRPQHF.

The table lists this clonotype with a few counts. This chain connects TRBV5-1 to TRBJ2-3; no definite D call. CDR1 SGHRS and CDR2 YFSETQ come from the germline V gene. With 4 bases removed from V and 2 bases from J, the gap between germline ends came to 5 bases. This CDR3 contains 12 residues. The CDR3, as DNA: TGCGCCAGCAGCATTCTCACAGATACGCAGTATTTT. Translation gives CASSILTDTQYF. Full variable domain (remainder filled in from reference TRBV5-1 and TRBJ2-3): KAGVTQTPRYLIKTRGQQVTLSCSPISGHRSVSWYQQTPGQGLQFLFEYFSETQRNKGNFPGRFSGRQFSNSRSEMNVSTLELGDSALYLCASSILTDTQYFGPGTRLTVL.

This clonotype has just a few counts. The CDR3 protein is CASSVGAAGELFF. The CDR3 DNA follows: TGTGCCAGCAGCGTCGGGGCCGCCGGGGAGCTGTTTTTT. The chain uses TRBV11-2 and TRBJ2-2, with D possibly being TRBD1 or TRBD2 (5 bases each). The CDR3 sequence is 13 residues long. Germline V gene sequence: CDR1 SGHAT, CDR2 FQNNGV. With 5 bases removed from V and 6 bases from J, the gap between germline ends came to 10 bases.

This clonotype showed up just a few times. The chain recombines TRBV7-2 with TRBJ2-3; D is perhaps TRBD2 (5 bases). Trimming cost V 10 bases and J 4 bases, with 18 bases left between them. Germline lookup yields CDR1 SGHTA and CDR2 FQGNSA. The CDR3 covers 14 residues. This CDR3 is CATQGHSGPDTQYF. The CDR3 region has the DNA TGTGCCACCCAAGGTCACAGCGGACCAGATACGCAGTATTTT.

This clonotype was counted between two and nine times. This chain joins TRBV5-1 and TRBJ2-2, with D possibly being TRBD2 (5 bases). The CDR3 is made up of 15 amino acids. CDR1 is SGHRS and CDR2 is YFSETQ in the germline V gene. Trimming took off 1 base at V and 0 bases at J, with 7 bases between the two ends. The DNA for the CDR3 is TGCGCCAGCAGCTTGCGGGAATCGAACACCGGGGAGCTGTTTTTT. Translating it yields CASSLRESNTGELFF.

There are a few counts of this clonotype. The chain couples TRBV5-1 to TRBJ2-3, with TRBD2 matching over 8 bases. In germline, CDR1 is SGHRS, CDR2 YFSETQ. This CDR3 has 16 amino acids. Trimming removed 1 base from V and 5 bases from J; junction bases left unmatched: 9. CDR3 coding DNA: TGCGCCAGCAGCTTGATCATCGCGGGAGGTATAGATACGCAGTATTTT. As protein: CASSLIIAGGIDTQYF.

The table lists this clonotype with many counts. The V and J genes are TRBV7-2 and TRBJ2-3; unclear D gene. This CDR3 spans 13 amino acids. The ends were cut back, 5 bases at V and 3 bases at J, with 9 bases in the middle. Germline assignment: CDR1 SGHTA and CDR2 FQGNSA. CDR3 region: CASSHPRTDTQYF. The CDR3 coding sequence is TGTGCCAGCAGCCATCCCAGGACAGATACGCAGTATTTT.

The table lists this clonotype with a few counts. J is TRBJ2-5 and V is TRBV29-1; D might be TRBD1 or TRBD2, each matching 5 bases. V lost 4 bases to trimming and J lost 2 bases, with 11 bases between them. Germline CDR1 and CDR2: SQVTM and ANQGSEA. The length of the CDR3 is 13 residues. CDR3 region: CSVVEGPQETQYF. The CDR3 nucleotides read TGCAGCGTTGTCGAGGGGCCTCAAGAGACCCAGTACTTC.

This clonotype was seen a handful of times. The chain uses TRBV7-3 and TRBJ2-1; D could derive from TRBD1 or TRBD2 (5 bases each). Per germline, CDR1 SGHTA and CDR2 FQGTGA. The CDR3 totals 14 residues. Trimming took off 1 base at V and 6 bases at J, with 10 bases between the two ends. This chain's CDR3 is CASSLMGDLNEQFF. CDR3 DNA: TGTGCCAGCAGCTTAATGGGGGACCTCAATGAGCAGTTCTTC.

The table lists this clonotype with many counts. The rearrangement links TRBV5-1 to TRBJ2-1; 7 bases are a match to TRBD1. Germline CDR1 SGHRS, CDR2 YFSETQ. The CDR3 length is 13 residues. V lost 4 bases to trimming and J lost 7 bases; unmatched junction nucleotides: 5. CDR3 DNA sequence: TGCGCCAGCAGCAGAGACAGGGATAATGAGCAGTTCTTC. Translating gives CASSRDRDNEQFF.

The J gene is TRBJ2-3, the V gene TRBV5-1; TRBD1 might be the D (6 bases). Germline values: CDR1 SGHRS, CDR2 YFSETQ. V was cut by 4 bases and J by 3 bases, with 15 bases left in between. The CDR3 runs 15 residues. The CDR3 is CASSEQGPGTDTQYF. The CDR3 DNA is TGCGCCAGCAGCGAACAGGGACCTGGGACAGATACGCAGTATTTT.

CDR3 protein: CASSRPGTGIQPQHF. In DNA, the CDR3 is TGTGCCAGCAGTCGCCCCGGGACAGGGATTCAGCCCCAGCATTTT. The chain joins TRBV12-3 or TRBV12-4 to TRBJ1-5; 9 bases agree with TRBD1. The CDR3 consists of 15 residues. J gave up 6 bases and V 5 bases, and 8 bases lay outside the gene matches.

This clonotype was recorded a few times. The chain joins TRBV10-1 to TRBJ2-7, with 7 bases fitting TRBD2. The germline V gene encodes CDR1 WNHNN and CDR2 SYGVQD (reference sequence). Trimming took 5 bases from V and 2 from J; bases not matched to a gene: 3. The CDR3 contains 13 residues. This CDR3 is CASSPGRTYEQYF. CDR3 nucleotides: TGCGCCAGCAGTCCCGGGAGGACCTACGAGCAGTACTTC.

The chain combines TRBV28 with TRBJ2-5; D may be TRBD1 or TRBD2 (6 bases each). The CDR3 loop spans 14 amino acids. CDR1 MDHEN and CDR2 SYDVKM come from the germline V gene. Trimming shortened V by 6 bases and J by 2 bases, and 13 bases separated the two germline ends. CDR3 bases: TGTGCCAGCAGAGATAGGGGGGAACAAGAGACCCAGTACTTC. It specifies CASRDRGEQETQYF.

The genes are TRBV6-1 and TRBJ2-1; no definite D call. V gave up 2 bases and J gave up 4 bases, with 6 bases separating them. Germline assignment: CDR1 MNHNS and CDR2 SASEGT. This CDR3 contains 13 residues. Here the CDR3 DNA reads TGTGCCAGCAGTGAAAGTAGGTACAATGAGCAGTTCTTC. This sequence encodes CASSESRYNEQFF.

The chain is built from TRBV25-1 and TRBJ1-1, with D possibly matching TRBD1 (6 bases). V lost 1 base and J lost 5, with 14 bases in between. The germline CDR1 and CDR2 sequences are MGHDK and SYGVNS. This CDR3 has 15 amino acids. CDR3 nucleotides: TGTGCCAGCAGTGAATTTGTTGGGGGCTTGACTGAAGCTTTCTTT. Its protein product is CASSEFVGGLTEAFF.

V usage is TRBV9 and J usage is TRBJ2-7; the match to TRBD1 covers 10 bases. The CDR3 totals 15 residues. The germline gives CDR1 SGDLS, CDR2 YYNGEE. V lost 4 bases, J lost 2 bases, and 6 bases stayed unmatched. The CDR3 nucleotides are TGTGCCAGCAGCCCCCGGGACAGGGGCACCTACGAGCAGTACTTC. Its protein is CASSPRDRGTYEQYF.

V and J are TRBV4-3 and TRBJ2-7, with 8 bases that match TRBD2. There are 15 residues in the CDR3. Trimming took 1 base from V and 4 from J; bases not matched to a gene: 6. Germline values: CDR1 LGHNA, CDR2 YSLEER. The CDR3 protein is CASSQGTSQLYEQYF. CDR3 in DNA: TGCGCCAGCAGCCAAGGGACTAGCCAACTTTACGAGCAGTACTTC.

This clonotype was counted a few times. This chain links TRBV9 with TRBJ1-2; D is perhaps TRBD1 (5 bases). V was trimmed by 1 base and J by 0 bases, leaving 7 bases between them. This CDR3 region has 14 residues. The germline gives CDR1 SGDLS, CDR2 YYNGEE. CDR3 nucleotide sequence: TGTGCCAGCAGCGTACAGGGCGCTAACTATGGCTACACCTTC. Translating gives CASSVQGANYGYTF.

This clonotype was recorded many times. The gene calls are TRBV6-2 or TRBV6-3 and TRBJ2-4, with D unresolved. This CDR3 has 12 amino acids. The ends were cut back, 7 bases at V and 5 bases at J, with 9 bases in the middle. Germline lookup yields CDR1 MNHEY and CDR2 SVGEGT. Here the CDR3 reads CASTTEENIQYF. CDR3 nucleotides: TGTGCCAGCACCACAGAGGAAAACATTCAGTACTTC.

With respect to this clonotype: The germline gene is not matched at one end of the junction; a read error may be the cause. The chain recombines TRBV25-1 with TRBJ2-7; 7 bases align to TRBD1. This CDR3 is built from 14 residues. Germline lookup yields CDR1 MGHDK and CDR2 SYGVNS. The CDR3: CVSSGITGVYEQYF. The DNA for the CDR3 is TGTGTCAGCAGTGGCATTACAGGGGTATACGAGCAGTACTTC.

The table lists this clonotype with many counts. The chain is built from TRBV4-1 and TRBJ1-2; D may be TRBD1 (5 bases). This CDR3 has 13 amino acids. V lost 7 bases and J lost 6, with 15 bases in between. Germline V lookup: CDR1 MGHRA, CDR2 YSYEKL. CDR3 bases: TGCGCCAGCATGCGGACGCAGGGCGATGGCTACACCTTC. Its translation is CASMRTQGDGYTF.

The CDR3 DNA sequence: TGCGCCAGCAGCTTGGTCCTCGGGGGGAACACTGAAGCTTTCTTT. Translated: CASSLVLGGNTEAFF. This sequence joins TRBV5-1 and TRBJ1-1; the D gene is possibly TRBD1 (5 bases). The germline V and J ends were trimmed by 0 bases and 1 base, with 10 bases remaining between them. Germline CDR1 SGHRS, CDR2 YFSETQ. The CDR3 consists of 15 residues.

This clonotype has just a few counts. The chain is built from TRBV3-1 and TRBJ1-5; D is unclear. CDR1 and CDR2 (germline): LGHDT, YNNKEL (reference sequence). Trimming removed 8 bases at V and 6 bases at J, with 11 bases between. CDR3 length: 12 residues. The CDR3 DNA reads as TGTGCCAGCGCGGAGGTTGGTCAGCCCCAGCATTTT. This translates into CASAEVGQPQHF.

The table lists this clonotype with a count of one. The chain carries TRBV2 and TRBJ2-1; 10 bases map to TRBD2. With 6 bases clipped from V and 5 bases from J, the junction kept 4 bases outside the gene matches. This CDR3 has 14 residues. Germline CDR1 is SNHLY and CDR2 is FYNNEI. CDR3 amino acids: CASRRTSGNNEQFF. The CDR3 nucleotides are TGTGCCAGCAGAAGGACTAGCGGAAACAATGAGCAGTTCTTC.

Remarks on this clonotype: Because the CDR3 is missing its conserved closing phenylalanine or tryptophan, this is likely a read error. CDR3 amino acids: CASSETPGTGELFS. The CDR3 DNA sequence: TGTGCCAGCAGTGAAACGCCTGGGACCGGGGAGCTGTTTTCT. The chain employs TRBV6-1 and TRBJ2-2, with no clear D. There are 14 residues in the CDR3. In germline, CDR1 is MNHNS, CDR2 SASEGT. Trimming pared 2 bases from V and 5 bases from J, leaving 9 bases between.

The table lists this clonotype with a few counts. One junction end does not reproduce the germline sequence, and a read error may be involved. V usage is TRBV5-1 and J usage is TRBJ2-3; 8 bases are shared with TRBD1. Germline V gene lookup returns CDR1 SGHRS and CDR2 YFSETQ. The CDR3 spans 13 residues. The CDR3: CTSSLGDRDTQYF. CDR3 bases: TGCACCAGCAGCTTGGGGGACAGGGATACGCAGTATTTT.

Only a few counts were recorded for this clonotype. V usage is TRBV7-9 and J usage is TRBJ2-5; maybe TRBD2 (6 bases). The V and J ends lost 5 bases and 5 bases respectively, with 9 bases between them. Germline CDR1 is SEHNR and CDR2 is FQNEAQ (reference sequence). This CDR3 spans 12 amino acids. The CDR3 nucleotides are TGTGCCAGCAGCAGGGAGGAGGAGACCCAGTACTTC. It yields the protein CASSREEETQYF.

CDR3 amino acids: CASSYRGSYEKLFF. CDR3 nucleotides: TGTGCCAGCTCTTATCGGGGGAGTTATGAAAAACTGTTTTTT. The chain links TRBV25-1 to TRBJ1-4; D perhaps matches TRBD1 (5 bases). Germline CDR1 and CDR2: MGHDK and SYGVNS. Trimming cost V 8 bases and J 6 bases, with 16 bases left between them. The CDR3 extends over 14 amino acids. Supplemented by reference TRBV25-1 and TRBJ1-4, the full variable domain reads EADIYQTPRYLVIGTGKKITLECSQTMGHDKMYWYQQDPGMELHLIHYSYGVNSTEKGDLSSESTVSRIRTEHFPLTLESARPSHTSQYLCASSYRGSYEKLFFGSGTQLSVL.